A selection of T cell receptor beta chains follows, all from one sample in a study of Ad26.COV2.S vaccination and SARS-CoV-2 variants. The repertoire was sequenced with immunoSEQ multiplex PCR; TCRdb's copy has only in-frame clones and lacks some. The sample holds a few hundred thousand clones, roughly 85% seen once. This specimen was peripheral blood, taken in a trial of Ad26.COV2.S vaccine versus placebo. The source of these receptors is a person aged 18 to 65 who received the Ad26.COV2.S COVID-19 vaccine or a placebo. The CDR3 runs from the conserved cysteine through the conserved F or W. A D gene is named only where the DNA matches it firmly. Some rows mark clone size as missing; the rest say once, few, many or name a class of expanded clone.

clone_size	d_call	v_call	j_call	cdr3_aa	cdr3_nt
few	TRBD1	TRBV5-5	TRBJ1-6	CASSATGRSPLHF	TGTGCCAGCAGCGCGACAGGGAGATCACCCCTCCACTTT
-	TRBD2	TRBV11-3	TRBJ2-7	CASSLDLWTRASEQYF	TGTGCCAGCAGCTTAGATCTATGGACTAGGGCTTCCGAGCAGTACTTC
-	-	TRBV5-1	TRBJ1-1	CASSILGVGEAFF	TGCGCCAGCAGCATTCTCGGGGTGGGTGAAGCTTTCTTT
-	-	TRBV2	TRBJ2-3	CASSDPGDGGPTDTQYF	TGTGCCAGCAGTGACCCCGGCGACGGGGGGCCTACAGATACGCAGTATTTT
few	-	TRBV4-3	TRBJ1-6	CASSPNLVSYNSPLHF	TGCGCCAGCAGCCCCAATCTGGTCTCCTATAATTCACCCCTCCACTTT
-	-	TRBV7-9	TRBJ2-3	CASSLGVNTDTQYF	TGTGCCAGCAGCTTAGGGGTCAACACAGATACGCAGTATTTT
once	TRBD1	TRBV5-1	TRBJ2-7	CASSWTGGNEQYF	TGCGCCAGCAGCTGGACAGGGGGCAACGAGCAGTACTTC
once	-	TRBV9	TRBJ1-6	CASSVAGGGNSPLHF	TGTGCCAGCAGCGTAGCTGGGGGGGGCAATTCACCCCTCCACTTT
-	TRBD1	TRBV6-1	TRBJ1-2	CASSELGGDGYTF	TGTGCCAGCAGTGAATTAGGGGGCGACGGCTACACCTTC
many	TRBD1	TRBV19	TRBJ1-3	CASTGANRGVSGNTIYF	TGTGCCAGTACCGGAGCGAACAGGGGGGTCTCTGGAAACACCATATATTTT